This T cell receptor (beta chain) was sequenced during a study of blood T cell repertoires in COVID-19. Study in general: Donors in the United States, Italy and Spain gave samples during acute or convalescent COVID-19.

The V and J ends lost 5 bases and 1 base respectively, with 15 bases between them. The CDR3 extends over 16 amino acids. Germline loops: CDR1 SGHTA, CDR2 FQGTGA. Generated by immunoSEQ multiplex PCR, the TCRdb table keeps only in-frame clones and is missing some. The profile shows some 160,000 clones, approximately 82% of them singletons. This chain uses TRBV7-3 with TRBJ1-3; D is uncertain. The clonotype originates from a woman in her 70s who had recovered from COVID-19. The sample taken for sequencing was peripheral blood. Here the CDR3 reads CASSPQPAGSGNTIYF. CDR3 bases: TGTGCCAGCAGCCCCCAGCCCGCGGGGTCTGGAAACACCATATATTTT.